These 8 T cell receptor beta chains originate from one sample sequenced in a study of regulatory T cells in long-lasting Graves disease (dated by TCRdb to the early 2020s). Per the publication, the time point label means: newly diagnosed GD, antithyroid drugs for less than 3 months. For both TCR sequencing and RNA sequencing, RNA was extracted from PBMCs using TRIzol. Receptor amplification or capture employed multiplex PCR. The data were produced on an Illumina HiSeq 4000. iRepertoire HTBI primers and Arm-PCR amplification of CDR3 regions were used to construct TCR beta libraries. The raw public reads went through TCRdb reprocessing: fastp at Q25, MiXCR clone calling, in-frame beta chains kept. A single entry per CDR3 protein holds the most common genes and DNA from its merged rows. This sample is represented by roughly 530,000 distinct CDR3 sequences; roughly 15% of them were singletons. About 25% of the sample belongs to the ten largest clones.

These data also formed part of another study, on T cells in Graves' hyperthyroidism and ophthalmopathy.

The specimen comprised peripheral blood mononuclear cells (PBMCs), sampled at new diagnosis, from a patient treated with antithyroid drugs. The origin of the receptors is a woman aged 35 to 59 with Graves disease. Donor details come from another sample of the same person, matched by shared clones.

This clonotype was picked up many times. J is TRBJ2-7 and V is TRBV12-3 or TRBV12-4, with 7 bases lining up with TRBD1. J lost 2 bases, V lost 1 base, and 8 bases had no gene match. CDR3 length equals 16 residues. The CDR3 DNA reads as TGTGCCAGCAGTTTAGTCGGGACAGCGACCACCTACGAGCAGTACTTC. Translated, it gives CASSLVGTATTYEQYF.

This clonotype was seen more than once but under ten times. The chain has TRBV20-1 and TRBJ2-1; 8 nucleotides align to TRBD2. The J call is in doubt because the DNA end fits TRBJ2-5 better. This CDR3 spans 14 amino acids. The germline gives CDR1 DFQATT, CDR2 SNEGSKA (reference sequence). DNA for the CDR3: TGCAGTACTACTGGGGGACTAGGAGGCGAGACCCAGTACTTC. Amino acid sequence: CSTTGGLGGETQYF.

Many counts were recorded for this clonotype. CDR3 coding DNA: TGTGCCAGCAGCCGGCTCGGCACAGATACGCAGTATTTT. Its protein is CASSRLGTDTQYF. V usage is TRBV3-1 and J usage is TRBJ2-3; D uncertain. The CDR3 has 13 amino acids. V gave up 4 bases and J gave up 1 base, with 6 bases separating them. The germline CDR1 and CDR2 sequences are LGHDT and YNNKEL (reference sequence).

This clonotype was seen a handful of times. The chain recombines TRBV11-2 with TRBJ1-6; TRBD1 aligns across 9 bases. Trimming removed 5 bases from V and 5 bases from J; junction bases left unmatched: 7. CDR1 SGHAT and CDR2 FQNNGV come from the germline V gene. This CDR3 spans 16 amino acids. The CDR3 DNA follows: TGTGCCAGCAGCACCCACAGGGGGCTAGATAATTCACCCCTCCACTTT. It yields the protein CASSTHRGLDNSPLHF.

The chain has TRBV12-3 or TRBV12-4 and TRBJ2-7, with unresolved D. The CDR3 covers 13 residues. V gave up 8 bases and J gave up 7 bases, with 18 bases separating them. CDR3 in amino acids: CASADRLGGEQYF. In DNA, the CDR3 is TGTGCCAGCGCGGATAGACTTGGTGGGGAGCAGTACTTC.

This clonotype was observed at least ten times. V usage is TRBV11-2 and J usage is TRBJ1-2; D remains ambiguous. CDR3 size: 15 residues. Germline CDR1 and CDR2: SGHAT and FQNNGV. With 4 bases removed from V and 8 bases from J, the gap between germline ends came to 20 bases. The CDR3 region is CASSSLILGTEGYTF. In DNA, the CDR3 is TGTGCCAGCAGCTCCCTTATCCTCGGTACTGAGGGCTACACCTTC. Full variable domain (rest looked up from reference TRBV11-2 and TRBJ1-2): EAGVAQSPRYKIIEKRQSVAFWCNPISGHATLYWYQQILGQGPKLLIQFQNNGVVDDSQLPKDRFSAERLKGVDSTLKIQPAKLEDSAVYLCASSSLILGTEGYTFGSGTRLTVV.

This clonotype has at least ten counts. The chain recombines TRBV5-1 with TRBJ1-2; the match to TRBD1 covers 10 bases. CDR1 is SGHRS, CDR2 YFSETQ, per germline. V lost 0 bases, J lost 6 bases, and 5 bases stayed unmatched. The CDR3 is made up of 15 amino acids. In nucleotides, the CDR3 is TGCGCCAGCAGCTTGGCGAGACAGGGGGCGGATGGCTACACCTTC. Its translation is CASSLARQGADGYTF.

The V and J genes are TRBV19 and TRBJ1-1; possibly TRBD1 for D (6 bases). There are 11 residues in the CDR3. Germline V gene sequence: CDR1 LNHDA, CDR2 SQIVND (reference sequence). Trimming removed 10 bases at V and 8 bases at J, with 14 bases between. The CDR3 loop is CATGVRGEAFF. CDR3 bases: TGTGCCACCGGTGTGAGGGGGGAAGCTTTCTTT.